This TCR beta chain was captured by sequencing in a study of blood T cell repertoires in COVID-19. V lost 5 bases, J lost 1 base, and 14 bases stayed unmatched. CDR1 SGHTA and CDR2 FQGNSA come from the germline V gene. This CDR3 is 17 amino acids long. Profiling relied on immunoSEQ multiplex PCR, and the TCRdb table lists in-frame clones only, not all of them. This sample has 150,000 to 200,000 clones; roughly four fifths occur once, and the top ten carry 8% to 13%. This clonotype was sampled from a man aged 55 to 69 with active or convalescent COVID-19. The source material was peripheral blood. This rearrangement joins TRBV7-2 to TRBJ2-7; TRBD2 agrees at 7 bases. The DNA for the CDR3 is TGTGCCAGCAGCCAATCCGTGTCTAGCGGCGGGTCCTACGAGCAGTACTTC. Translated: CASSQSVSSGGSYEQYF.